This T cell receptor beta chain appears in the sequencing data of a study of T cell responses to AZD1222 COVID-19 vaccine. Sequencing was performed with immunoSEQ multiplex PCR; in TCRdb, only in-frame clones are kept and a portion is missing. The sample lists more than 110,000 clones, 70% to 90% occurring once. J lost 4 bases, V lost 1 base, and 4 bases had no gene match. The CDR3 runs 14 residues. In germline, CDR1 is GTSNPN, CDR2 SVGIG (reference sequence). Study-level points and caveats: There were vaccine-associated CD4 TCRs across spike, dominant at 160-218 and 743-854. Donors in the cohort were predominantly white British and more often female, and clonal diversity was possibly underestimated. Among those given AZD1222, only 5 to 7 were seropositive at baseline. After two AZD1222 doses, spike-specific TCR breadth and depth rose versus day 0.

For this clone: No antigen is known for it.

The sequencing here drew on peripheral blood, taken on day 0 of AZD1222 vaccination. This receptor was taken from an adult in good health. The rearrangement joins TRBV30 to TRBJ1-5, with 7 bases fitting TRBD1. CDR3 residues: CAWSAQTGNQPQHF. The CDR3 nucleotides are TGTGCCTGGAGTGCCCAGACAGGGAATCAGCCCCAGCATTTT.